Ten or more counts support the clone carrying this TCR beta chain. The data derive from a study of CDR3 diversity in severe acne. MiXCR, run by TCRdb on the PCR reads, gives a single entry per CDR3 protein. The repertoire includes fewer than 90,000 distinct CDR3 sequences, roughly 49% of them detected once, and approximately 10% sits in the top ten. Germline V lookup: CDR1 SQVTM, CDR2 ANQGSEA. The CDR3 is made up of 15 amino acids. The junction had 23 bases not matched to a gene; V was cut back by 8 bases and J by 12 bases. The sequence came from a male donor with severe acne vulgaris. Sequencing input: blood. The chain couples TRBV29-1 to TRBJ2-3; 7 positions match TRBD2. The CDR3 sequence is CSITRGDPAFEAQYF. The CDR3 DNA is TGCAGCATCACTCGGGGGGACCCAGCCTTTGAAGCCCAGTATTTT.